The clone carrying this TCR beta chain was seen only once. At the DNA level, this CDR3 is encoded by other sequences in the same sample as well. Per the original methods: Using reference gene primer amplification, nucleated cell counts were estimated. Profiling relied on immunoSEQ multiplex PCR, and the TCRdb table lists in-frame clones only, not all of them. D and trimming come from the DNA, and the V and J calls and clone size come from that table. The sample holds around 140,000 clones; 81% are singletons and the top ten take over 8%. This sample stems from a study of blood T cell repertoires in COVID-19. On the study more broadly: Material from acute and convalescent COVID-19 was sourced from the United States, Italy and Spain. The cDNA or gDNA used as material had been derived from T cells, B-cell-depleted T cells, or PBMCs.

This sequence was found in a human donor in a cohort sampled during active COVID-19. Sample: peripheral blood.

CDR3 sequence reads: CASSLRRDRGSSYEQYF. Written as DNA, the CDR3 is TGTGCCAGCAGTCTACGGCGGGACAGAGGAAGTTCCTACGAGCAGTACTTC. J is TRBJ2-7 and V is TRBV6-2 or TRBV6-3; D is possibly TRBD1 (7 bases). V dropped 5 bases and J dropped 1 base, with 21 bases sitting between them. CDR1 MNHEY and CDR2 SVGEGT come from the germline V gene. The CDR3 is 17 residues long.